These 21 T cell receptor beta chains came from one sample sequenced in a study of T-cell reconstitution after alpha-beta-depleted transplantation in children. Unique molecular identifiers were built into the TCRbeta library. TCRdb ran MiXCR on the PCR reads and lists one entry per CDR3 protein. The sample has more than 400,000 distinct CDR3 sequences, over 9.5% seen once; the top ten hold roughly 15%. This material consisted of PBMCs, mostly from graft donor cells, taken 180 days after TCRalphabeta/CD19-depleted stem cell transplant. These receptors were collected from a female patient aged 2-15 years who had a stem cell transplant for aplastic anemia, so the T cells may come from the graft donor.

This clonotype turned up a few times. V gene TRBV6-1 combines with J gene TRBJ2-3; perhaps D is TRBD1 or TRBD2 (6 bases each). The CDR3 sequence is 15 residues long. The V end was cut by 10 bases, the J end by 2 bases, with 19 bases between. Germline lookup yields CDR1 MNHNS and CDR2 SASEGT. The CDR3 DNA follows: TGTGCCACCCGAGATGGGGGGCGGGTCACAGATACGCAGTATTTT. Protein: CATRDGGRVTDTQYF.

The sample holds a few counts of this clonotype. This chain links TRBV29-1 with TRBJ2-1, with 14 bases that match TRBD2. CDR1 SQVTM and CDR2 ANQGSEA come from the germline V gene. This CDR3 is 17 amino acids long. Trimming at V came to 7 bases and at J to 1 base, leaving 9 bases not matched to a gene. The DNA of the CDR3 is TGCAGCGCTGTTCGACTAGCGGGAGGGGGGTCCTACAATGAGCAGTTCTTC. Residues: CSAVRLAGGGSYNEQFF.

This chain uses TRBV5-6 with TRBJ1-1; D is unresolved. Deletions cut 5 bases from V and 0 bases from J, with 17 bases between. The CDR3 extends over 16 amino acids. The germline V gene has CDR1 SGHDT and CDR2 YYEEEE. The CDR3 region is CASRPLFQLMNTEAFF. The DNA of the CDR3 is TGTGCCAGCAGGCCCCTATTTCAGCTCATGAACACTGAAGCTTTCTTT.

This clonotype has a handful of counts. The CDR3 loop reads CASSSWTGVEQYV. The CDR3 nucleotides read TGTGCCAGCAGCTCGTGGACAGGGGTGGAGCAGTACGTC. The V and J genes are TRBV7-9 and TRBJ2-7; 9 bases line up with TRBD1. CDR3 length: 13 amino acids. The V gene end was trimmed by 4 bases and the J gene end by 7 bases; junction bases not matched to a gene: 5. Germline assignment: CDR1 SEHNR and CDR2 FQNEAQ (reference sequence).

The V gene is TRBV18, the J gene TRBJ1-2; no firm D call. V was cut by 3 bases and J by 8 bases, with 19 bases left in between. CDR1 and CDR2 (germline): KGHSH, LQKENI. This CDR3 is built from 15 residues. The CDR3 here is CASSPLGRLAEGYTF. Here the CDR3 DNA reads TGTGCCAGCTCACCTCTGGGGAGGCTGGCGGAAGGCTACACCTTC.

This clonotype was seen more than once but under ten times. The chain is built from TRBV27 and TRBJ2-2; a weak D match, TRBD2 (5 bases). Deletions cut 3 bases from V and 6 bases from J, with 14 bases between. The CDR3 loop spans 15 amino acids. CDR1 MNHEY and CDR2 SMNVEV come from the germline V gene (reference sequence). CDR3 region: CASSFLWGAAGELFF. The CDR3 DNA reads TGTGCCAGCAGTTTCCTATGGGGAGCTGCCGGGGAGCTGTTTTTT.

This clonotype has at least ten counts. The CDR3 protein is CASSADGSNQPQHF. For the CDR3, the DNA is TGTGCCAGCAGCGCTGACGGTAGCAATCAGCCCCAGCATTTT. This chain connects TRBV3-1 to TRBJ1-5; D is unclear. The CDR3 contains 14 residues. V dropped 5 bases and J dropped 0 bases, with 8 bases sitting between them. Germline V gives CDR1 LGHDT, CDR2 YNNKEL (reference sequence).

In its sample, this clonotype was seen many times. The V and J genes are TRBV20-1 and TRBJ2-2; 10 bases agree with TRBD2. Germline assignment: CDR1 DFQATT and CDR2 SNEGSKA (reference sequence). Trimming cost V 5 bases and J 0 bases; bases outside gene matches: 6. The CDR3 covers 16 residues. The DNA of the CDR3 is TGCAGTGCTCAGCTAGCGGGAGACGCGAACACCGGGGAGCTGTTTTTT. Translation: CSAQLAGDANTGELFF.

This clonotype has a handful of counts. V is TRBV28 and J is TRBJ2-1; tentative D call: TRBD2 (5 bases). CDR3 length equals 16 residues. The germline CDR1 and CDR2 sequences are MDHEN and SYDVKM. V dropped 8 bases and J dropped 3 bases, with 20 bases sitting between them. The CDR3 nucleotides read TGTGCCAGCCGCCCTCCCGGCGGAGGATTCTACAATGAGCAGTTCTTC. Its protein is CASRPPGGGFYNEQFF. Full variable domain (rest looked up from reference TRBV28 and TRBJ2-1): DVKVTQSSRYLVKRTGEKVFLECVQDMDHENMFWYRQDPGLGLRLIYFSYDVKMKEKGDIPEGYSVSREKKERFSLILESASTNQTSMYLCASRPPGGGFYNEQFFGPGTRLTVL.

In this sample, this clonotype turned up many times. The chain recombines TRBV7-6 with TRBJ1-5; 7 nucleotides agree with TRBD1. The CDR3 runs to 15 residues. V lost 2 bases, J lost 3 bases, and 4 bases stayed unmatched. From germline, CDR1 is SGHVS and CDR2 FNYEAQ. Here the CDR3 reads CASSLTGQLNQPQHF. Here the CDR3 DNA reads TGTGCCAGCAGCTTAACGGGACAGCTCAATCAGCCCCAGCATTTT.

CDR3 sequence: CATSGAEEISGEQYF. The CDR3 region has the DNA TGTGCCACCAGTGGGGCCGAGGAGATCAGCGGCGAGCAGTACTTC. V usage is TRBV24-1 and J usage is TRBJ2-7, with D tentatively TRBD2 (5 bases). V was clipped by 5 bases and J by 6 bases, with 19 bases between them. Germline V gene data show CDR1 as KGHDR and CDR2 as SFDVKD. This CDR3 comprises 15 residues.

The rearrangement links TRBV5-1 to TRBJ2-2, with TRBD2 matching 10 bases. Unmatched junction bases numbered 2, after V lost 1 base and J lost 5 bases. CDR1 and CDR2 (germline): SGHRS, YFSETQ. The CDR3 loop spans 15 amino acids. CDR3 residues: CASSLPSGRTGELFF. Here the CDR3 DNA reads TGCGCCAGCAGCTTGCCTAGCGGGAGAACCGGGGAGCTGTTTTTT. Combining the CDR3 with reference TRBV5-1 and TRBJ2-2 gives the whole variable domain KAGVTQTPRYLIKTRGQQVTLSCSPISGHRSVSWYQQTPGQGLQFLFEYFSETQRNKGNFPGRFSGRQFSNSRSEMNVSTLELGDSALYLCASSLPSGRTGELFFGEGSRLTVL.

V usage is TRBV11-3 and J usage is TRBJ2-2, with D tentatively TRBD1 (6 bases). Germline assignment: CDR1 SGHNT and CDR2 YENEEA. Trimming left V 4 bases short and J 1 base short, with 7 bases between. The CDR3 consists of 14 residues. CDR3 sequence reads: CASSWTENTGELFF. CDR3 DNA: TGTGCCAGCAGCTGGACAGAGAACACCGGGGAGCTGTTTTTT. Using reference TRBV11-3 and TRBJ2-2 for the parts outside the CDR3, the full variable domain is EAGVVQSPRYKIIEKKQPVAFWCNPISGHNTLYWYLQNLGQGPELLIRYENEEAVDDSQLPKDRFSAERLKGVDSTLKIQPAELGDSAVYLCASSWTENTGELFFGEGSRLTVL.

This clonotype was counted many times. This chain uses TRBV18 with TRBJ2-1; D call uncertain. This CDR3 has 15 amino acids. Trimming took off 1 base at V and 0 bases at J, with 7 bases between the two ends. CDR1 KGHSH and CDR2 LQKENI come from the germline V gene. CDR3 region: CASSPHPLSYNEQFF. Written as DNA, the CDR3 is TGTGCCAGCTCACCACACCCACTCTCCTACAATGAGCAGTTCTTC. The variable domain in full, completed from reference TRBV18 and TRBJ2-1, reads NAGVMQNPRHLVRRRGQEARLRCSPMKGHSHVYWYRQLPEEGLKFMVYLQKENIIDESGMPKERFSAEFPKEGPSILRIQQVVRGDSAAYFCASSPHPLSYNEQFFGPGTRLTVL.

This chain links TRBV6-2 or TRBV6-3 with TRBJ2-7; a weak D match, TRBD1 (6 bases). V was trimmed by 6 bases and J by 5 bases, leaving 17 bases between them. This CDR3 contains 14 residues. The germline CDR1 and CDR2 sequences are MNHEY and SVGEGT. The DNA of the CDR3 is TGTGCCAGCAGCCAGAGGGGGTTCCTCGACGAGCAGTACGTC. This translates into CASSQRGFLDEQYV.

This clonotype was seen a single time. This chain links TRBV30 with TRBJ2-1; a possible D gene is TRBD2 (5 bases). The germline V gene has CDR1 GTSNPN and CDR2 SVGIG (reference sequence). Trimming left V 5 bases short and J 7 bases short, with 15 bases between. The CDR3 contains 13 residues. CDR3 nucleotides: TGTGCCTGGGGAGGCCAGTACGTGAATGAGCAGTTCTTC. It yields the protein CAWGGQYVNEQFF. Using reference TRBV30 and TRBJ2-1 for the parts outside the CDR3, the full variable domain is SQTIHQWPATLVQPVGSPLSLECTVEGTSNPNLYWYRQAAGRGLQLLFYSVGIGQISSEVPQNLSASRPQDRQFILSSKKLLLSDSGFYLCAWGGQYVNEQFFGPGTRLTVL.

This clonotype was seen only a few times. The chain carries TRBV6-1 and TRBJ2-1; TRBD2 matches at 10 bases. The CDR3 length is 19 residues. V was clipped by 6 bases and J by 0 bases; unmatched bases: 14. CDR1 is MNHNS and CDR2 is SASEGT in the germline V gene. The CDR3 DNA reads as TGTGCCAGCAGCCCAAGCCTAGCGGGAGTATTCAACTCCTACAATGAGCAGTTCTTC. It encodes CASSPSLAGVFNSYNEQFF.

This clonotype came up a few times. The V gene is TRBV3-1, the J gene TRBJ2-5; 8 bases fit TRBD1. CDR1 and CDR2 from the germline V gene are LGHDT and YNNKEL (reference sequence). The CDR3 sequence is 16 residues long. J lost 4 bases, V lost 1 base, and 8 bases had no gene match. CDR3 amino acids: CASSQGGTGQRETQYF. DNA for the CDR3: TGTGCCAGCAGCCAAGGGGGGACAGGTCAACGAGAGACCCAGTACTTC.

This chain uses TRBV7-2 with TRBJ1-4; TRBD1 might be the D (5 bases). V was cut by 2 bases and J by 5 bases, with 12 bases left in between. From germline, CDR1 is SGHTA and CDR2 FQGNSA. This CDR3 has 15 residues. CDR3 loop: CASSLIKGPNEKLFF. CDR3 in DNA: TGTGCCAGCAGCTTAATTAAGGGGCCCAATGAAAAACTGTTTTTT.

The chain has TRBV27 and TRBJ1-2; D possibly corresponds to TRBD1 (6 bases). V was trimmed by 7 bases and J by 9 bases, leaving 18 bases between them. CDR3 length: 13 amino acids. The germline CDR1 and CDR2 sequences are MNHEY and SMNVEV (reference sequence). The CDR3 DNA reads as TGTGCCAGCACCCCAAATTGGGGGCCTAGCTACACCTTC. Translated: CASTPNWGPSYTF.

This clonotype was counted between two and nine times. The rearrangement joins TRBV4-3 to TRBJ2-1, with a weak D call TRBD2 (6 bases). The CDR3 is 16 residues long. Germline CDR1 LGHNA, CDR2 YSLEER. The V end was cut by 4 bases, the J end by 4 bases, with 17 bases between. The CDR3 here is CASSLGGLSIYNEQFF. Written as DNA, the CDR3 is TGCGCCAGCAGCCTCGGGGGACTCTCCATATACAATGAGCAGTTCTTC.